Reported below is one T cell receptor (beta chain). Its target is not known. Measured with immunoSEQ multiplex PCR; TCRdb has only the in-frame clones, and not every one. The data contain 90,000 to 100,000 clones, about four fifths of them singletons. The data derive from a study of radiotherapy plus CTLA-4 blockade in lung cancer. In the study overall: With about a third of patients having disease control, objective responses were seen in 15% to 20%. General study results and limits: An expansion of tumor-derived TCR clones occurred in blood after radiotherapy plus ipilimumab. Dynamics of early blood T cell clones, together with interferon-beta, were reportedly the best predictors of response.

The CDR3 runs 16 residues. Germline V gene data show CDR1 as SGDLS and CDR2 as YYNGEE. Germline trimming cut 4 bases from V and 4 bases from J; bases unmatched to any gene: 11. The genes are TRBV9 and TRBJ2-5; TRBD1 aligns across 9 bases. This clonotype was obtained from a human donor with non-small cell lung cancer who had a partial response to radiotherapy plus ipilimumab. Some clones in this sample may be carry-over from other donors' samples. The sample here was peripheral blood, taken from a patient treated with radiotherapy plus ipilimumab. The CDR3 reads CASSPGGDRVPETQYF. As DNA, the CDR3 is TGTGCCAGCAGCCCCGGAGGGGACAGGGTCCCAGAGACCCAGTACTTC.